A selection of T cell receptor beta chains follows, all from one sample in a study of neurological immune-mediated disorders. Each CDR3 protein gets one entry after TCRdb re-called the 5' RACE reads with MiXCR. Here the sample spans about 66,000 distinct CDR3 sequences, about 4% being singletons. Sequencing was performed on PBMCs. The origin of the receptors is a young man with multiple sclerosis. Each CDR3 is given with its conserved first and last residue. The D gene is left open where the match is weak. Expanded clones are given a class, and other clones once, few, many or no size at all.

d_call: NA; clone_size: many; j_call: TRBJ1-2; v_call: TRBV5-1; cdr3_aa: CASSLGREANYGYTF; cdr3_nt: TGCGCCAGCAGCTTGGGACGGGAAGCTAACTATGGCTACACCTTC
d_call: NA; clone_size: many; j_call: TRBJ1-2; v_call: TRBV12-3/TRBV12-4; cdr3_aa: CASSLATASMANYGYTF; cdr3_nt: TGTGCCAGCAGTTTAGCGACCGCTTCCATGGCTAACTATGGCTACACCTTC
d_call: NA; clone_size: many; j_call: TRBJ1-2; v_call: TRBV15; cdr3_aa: CATSIRQAGYTF; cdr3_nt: TGTGCCACCAGCATACGACAGGCTGGCTACACCTTC
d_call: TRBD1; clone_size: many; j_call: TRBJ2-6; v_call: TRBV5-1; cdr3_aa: CASSPVAGGASGANVLTF; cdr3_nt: TGCGCCAGCAGCCCCGTGGCAGGGGGCGCTTCTGGGGCCAACGTCCTGACTTTC
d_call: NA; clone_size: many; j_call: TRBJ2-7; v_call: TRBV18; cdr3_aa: CASSPSTESGEQYF; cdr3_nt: TGTGCCAGCTCACCATCGACAGAGTCGGGCGAGCAGTACTTC
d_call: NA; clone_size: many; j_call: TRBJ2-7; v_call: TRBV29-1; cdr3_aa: CSVGGGAYEQYF; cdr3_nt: TGCAGCGTTGGAGGGGGTGCCTACGAGCAGTACTTC
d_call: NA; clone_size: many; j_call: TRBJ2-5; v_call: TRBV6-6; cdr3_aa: CASTPEGGHETQYF; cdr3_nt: TGTGCCAGCACTCCGGAGGGGGGGCATGAGACCCAGTACTTC
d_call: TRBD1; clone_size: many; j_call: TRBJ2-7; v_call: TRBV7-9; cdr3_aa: CASSLKDRSYF; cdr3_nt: TGTGCCAGCAGCTTAAAGGACAGGTCGTACTTC
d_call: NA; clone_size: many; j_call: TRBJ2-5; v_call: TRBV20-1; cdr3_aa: CSARSGSQETQYF; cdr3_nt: TGCAGTGCTAGATCCGGGTCCCAAGAGACCCAGTACTTC
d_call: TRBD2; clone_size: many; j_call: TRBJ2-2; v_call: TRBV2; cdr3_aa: CASRASGGAGTGELFF; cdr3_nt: TGTGCCAGCAGAGCCAGCGGGGGCGCCGGGACCGGGGAGCTGTTTTTT
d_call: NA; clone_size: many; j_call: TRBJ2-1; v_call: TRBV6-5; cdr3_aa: CASSYRIASYNEQFF; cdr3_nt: TGTGCCAGCAGTTACCGAATAGCATCCTACAATGAGCAGTTCTTC
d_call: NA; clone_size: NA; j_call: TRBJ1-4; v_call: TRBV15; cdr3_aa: CATSRGTTTNEKLFF; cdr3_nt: TGTGCCACCAGCAGAGGGACAACAACTAATGAAAAACTGTTTTTT
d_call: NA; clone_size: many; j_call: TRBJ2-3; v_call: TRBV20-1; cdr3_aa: CSARDGGIGTDTQYF; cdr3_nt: TGCAGTGCTAGAGATGGAGGGATAGGCACAGATACGCAGTATTTT
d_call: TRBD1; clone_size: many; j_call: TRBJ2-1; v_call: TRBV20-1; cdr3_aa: CSAGGGTGERDEQFF; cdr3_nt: TGCAGTGCCGGAGGCGGGACAGGGGAGAGGGATGAGCAGTTCTTC
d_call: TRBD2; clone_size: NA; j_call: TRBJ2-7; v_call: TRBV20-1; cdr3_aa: CSAKSGGYEQYF; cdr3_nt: TGCAGTGCTAAATCGGGAGGGTACGAGCAGTACTTC
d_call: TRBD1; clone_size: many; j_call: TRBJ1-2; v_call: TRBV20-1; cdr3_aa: CSAQAGQLHGYTF; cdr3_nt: TGCAGTGCTCAAGCGGGACAGTTGCATGGCTACACCTTC
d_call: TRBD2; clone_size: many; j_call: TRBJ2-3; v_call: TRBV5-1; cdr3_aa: CASSISGGTSTDTQYF; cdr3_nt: TGCGCCAGCAGCATTAGCGGGGGTACTAGCACAGATACGCAGTATTTT
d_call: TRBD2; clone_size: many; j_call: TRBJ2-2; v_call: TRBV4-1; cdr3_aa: CASSQVAGGPPGELFF; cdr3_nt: TGCGCCAGCAGCCAAGTAGCGGGGGGGCCCCCCGGGGAGCTGTTTTTT
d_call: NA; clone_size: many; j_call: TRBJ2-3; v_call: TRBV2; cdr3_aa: CASSEGASSDTQYF; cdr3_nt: TGTGCCAGCAGTGAAGGGGCCTCATCGGATACGCAGTATTTT
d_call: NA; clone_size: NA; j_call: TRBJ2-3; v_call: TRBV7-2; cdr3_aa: CASSASVSHTDTQYF; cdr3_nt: TGTGCCAGCAGCGCCTCTGTAAGCCACACAGATACGCAGTATTTT
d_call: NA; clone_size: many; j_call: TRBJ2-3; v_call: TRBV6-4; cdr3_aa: CASSDRETDTQYF; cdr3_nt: TGTGCCAGCAGTGACAGGGAGACAGATACGCAGTATTTT
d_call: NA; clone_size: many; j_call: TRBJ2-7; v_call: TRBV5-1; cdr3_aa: CASSSRSGPYEQYF; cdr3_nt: TGCGCCAGCAGCTCCCGCTCGGGACCCTACGAGCAGTACTTC
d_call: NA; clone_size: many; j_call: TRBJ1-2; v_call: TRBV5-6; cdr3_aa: CASRPANYGYTF; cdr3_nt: TGTGCCAGCAGGCCAGCAAACTATGGCTACACCTTC
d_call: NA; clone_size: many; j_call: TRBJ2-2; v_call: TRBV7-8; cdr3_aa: CASSFGNRKNTGELFF; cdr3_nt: TGTGCCAGCAGCTTCGGGAACAGGAAGAACACCGGGGAGCTGTTTTTT
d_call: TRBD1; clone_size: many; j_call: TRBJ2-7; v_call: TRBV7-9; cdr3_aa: CASSPLTGGDYEQYF; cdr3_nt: TGTGCCAGCAGTCCATTGACAGGGGGCGATTACGAGCAGTACTTC
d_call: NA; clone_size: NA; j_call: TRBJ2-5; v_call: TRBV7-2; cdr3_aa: CASSLPGPTWETQYF; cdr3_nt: TGTGCCAGCAGCTTACCGGGACCCACTTGGGAGACCCAGTACTTC
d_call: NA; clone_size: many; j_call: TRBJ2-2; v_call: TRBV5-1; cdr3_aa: CASSPIQGPGELFF; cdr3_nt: TGCGCCAGCAGCCCAATACAGGGCCCCGGGGAGCTGTTTTTT
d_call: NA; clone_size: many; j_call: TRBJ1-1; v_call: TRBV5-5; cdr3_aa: CASSPPQGATEAFF; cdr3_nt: TGTGCCAGCAGCCCCCCACAGGGAGCCACTGAAGCTTTCTTT
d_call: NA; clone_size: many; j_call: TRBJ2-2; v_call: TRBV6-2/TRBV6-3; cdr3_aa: CASSQAEGGRFAGELFF; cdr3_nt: TGTGCCAGCAGTCAAGCCGAGGGGGGGCGATTCGCCGGGGAGCTGTTTTTT
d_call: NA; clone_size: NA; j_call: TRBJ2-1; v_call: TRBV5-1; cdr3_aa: CASSFGQGGLNEQFF; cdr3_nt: TGCGCCAGCAGCTTCGGGCAGGGCGGATTGAATGAGCAGTTCTTC
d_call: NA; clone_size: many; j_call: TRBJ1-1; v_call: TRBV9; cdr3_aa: CASSVQAMNTEAFF; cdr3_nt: TGTGCCAGCAGCGTGCAGGCCATGAACACTGAAGCTTTCTTT
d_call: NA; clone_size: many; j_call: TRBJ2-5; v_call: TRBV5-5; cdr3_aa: CASSFRVGETQYF; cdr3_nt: TGTGCCAGCAGCTTTAGGGTCGGCGAGACCCAGTACTTC
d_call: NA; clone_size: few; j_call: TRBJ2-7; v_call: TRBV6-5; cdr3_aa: CASRNGQNYEQYF; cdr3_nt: TGTGCCAGCAGAAACGGACAGAACTACGAGCAGTACTTC
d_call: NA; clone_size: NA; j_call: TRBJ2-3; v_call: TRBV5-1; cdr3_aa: CASTTSPRNTDTQYF; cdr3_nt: TGCGCCAGCACCACTTCGCCCAGAAACACAGATACGCAGTATTTT
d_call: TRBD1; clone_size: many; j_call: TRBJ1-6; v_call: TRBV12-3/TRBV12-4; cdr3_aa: CASSRGQGDSPLHF; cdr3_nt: TGTGCCAGCAGCCGCGGACAGGGAGATTCACCCCTCCACTTT
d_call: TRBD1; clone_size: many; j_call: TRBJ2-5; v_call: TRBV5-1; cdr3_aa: CASSLEGQNQETQYF; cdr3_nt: TGCGCCAGCAGCTTGGAGGGACAGAACCAAGAGACCCAGTACTTC
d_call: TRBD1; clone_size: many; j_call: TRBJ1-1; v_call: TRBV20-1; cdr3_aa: CSAGLSRGSGTEAFF; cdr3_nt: TGCAGTGCAGGGCTAAGCAGGGGGTCTGGTACTGAAGCTTTCTTT
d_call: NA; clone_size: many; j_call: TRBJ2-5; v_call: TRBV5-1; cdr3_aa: CASSLGPDGQETQYF; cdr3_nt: TGCGCCAGCAGCTTGGGACCGGACGGCCAAGAGACCCAGTACTTC
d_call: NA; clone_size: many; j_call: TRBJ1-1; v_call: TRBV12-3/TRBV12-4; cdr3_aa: CASSHRRGFEAFF; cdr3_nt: TGTGCCAGCAGCCACCGGCGAGGATTTGAGGCTTTCTTT
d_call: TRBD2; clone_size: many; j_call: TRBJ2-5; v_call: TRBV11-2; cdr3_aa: CASSFSRLAGAKRGYF; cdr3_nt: TGTGCCAGCAGTTTCTCCCGACTAGCGGGGGCCAAGAGGGGGTACTTC
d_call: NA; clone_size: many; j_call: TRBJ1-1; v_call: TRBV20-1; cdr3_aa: CSARFPQLGNTEAFF; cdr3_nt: TGCAGTGCTAGATTCCCCCAGTTGGGGAACACTGAAGCTTTCTTT
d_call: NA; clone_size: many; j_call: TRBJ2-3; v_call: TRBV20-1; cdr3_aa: CSAQTRGLDTQYF; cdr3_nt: TGCAGTGCCCAGACCCGGGGGCTAGATACGCAGTATTTT
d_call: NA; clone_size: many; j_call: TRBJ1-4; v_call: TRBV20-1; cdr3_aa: CSARESTNEKLFF; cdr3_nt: TGCAGTGCTAGAGAATCAACTAATGAAAAACTGTTTTTT
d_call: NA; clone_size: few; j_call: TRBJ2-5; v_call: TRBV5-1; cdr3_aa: CASSRQGQETQYF; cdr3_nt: TGCGCCAGCTCCCGGCAGGGGCAAGAGACCCAGTACTTC
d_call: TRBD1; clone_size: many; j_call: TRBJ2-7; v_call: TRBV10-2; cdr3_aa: CASRSAGTGITYEQYF; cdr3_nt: TGCGCCAGCAGGAGTGCCGGGACAGGGATCACCTACGAGCAGTACTTC
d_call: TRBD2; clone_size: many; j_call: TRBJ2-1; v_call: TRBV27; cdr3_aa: CASIRGDNEQFF; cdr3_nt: TGTGCCAGCATACGGGGGGACAATGAGCAGTTCTTC
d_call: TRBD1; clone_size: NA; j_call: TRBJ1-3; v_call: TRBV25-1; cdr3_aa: CASSATGQGNTIYF; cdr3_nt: TGTGCCAGCAGCGCCACGGGACAGGGAAACACCATATATTTT
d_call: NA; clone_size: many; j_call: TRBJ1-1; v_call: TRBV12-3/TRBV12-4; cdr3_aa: CASSLVRGAEAFF; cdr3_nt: TGTGCCAGCAGTTTAGTCCGTGGCGCTGAAGCTTTCTTT
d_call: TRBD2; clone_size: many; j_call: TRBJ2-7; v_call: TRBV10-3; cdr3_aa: CAISGFQGGATTTYEQYF; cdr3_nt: TGTGCCATCAGTGGGTTTCAGGGAGGGGCCACAACTACCTACGAGCAGTACTTC
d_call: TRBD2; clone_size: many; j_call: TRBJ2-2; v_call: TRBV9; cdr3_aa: CASSPNLRGLAGTGELFF; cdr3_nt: TGTGCCAGCAGCCCCAATCTCAGAGGACTAGCAGGCACCGGGGAGCTGTTTTTT
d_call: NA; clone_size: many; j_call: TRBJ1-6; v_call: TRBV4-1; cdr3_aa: CASSQAGTNSPLHF; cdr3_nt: TGCGCCAGCAGCCAAGCGGGTACCAATTCACCCCTCCACTTT
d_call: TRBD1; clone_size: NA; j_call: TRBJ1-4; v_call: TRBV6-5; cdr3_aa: CASRPDRGRANEKLFF; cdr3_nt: TGTGCCAGCAGACCGGACAGGGGGCGGGCTAATGAAAAACTGTTTTTT
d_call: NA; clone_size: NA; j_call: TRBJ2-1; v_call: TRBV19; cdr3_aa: CASSITFNEQFF; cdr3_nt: TGTGCCAGTAGTATCACCTTCAATGAGCAGTTCTTC
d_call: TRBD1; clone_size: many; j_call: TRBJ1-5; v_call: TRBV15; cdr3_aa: CATSGTGEYSNQPQHF; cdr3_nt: TGTGCCACCAGCGGGACAGGGGAATATAGCAATCAGCCCCAGCATTTT